The clone carrying this TCR beta chain occurred a few times. Its antigen is still unknown. The source of the sample is a study of T-cell reconstitution after alpha-beta-depleted transplantation in children. General study points: Fresh T-cell production supplied most of the T-cell counts and diversity seen one year after transplant. Several hundred expanded graft clones reportedly were the source of alpha-beta T cells about two months after transplant.

The TCRbeta library incorporated unique molecular identifiers. TCRdb passed the PCR reads through MiXCR, listing each CDR3 protein once. Among some 840,000 distinct CDR3 sequences listed, roughly 15% were seen once. Germline assignment: CDR1 SQVTM and CDR2 ANQGSEA. Trimming shortened V by 2 bases and J by 5 bases, and 15 bases separated the two germline ends. This CDR3 spans 14 amino acids. This sequence originates from a male patient aged 10-17 years who had a stem cell transplant for acute lymphoblastic leukemia, so the T cells may come from the graft donor. V usage is TRBV29-1 and J usage is TRBJ1-1, with a possible D match to TRBD1 (5 bases). The sequencing here drew on PBMCs, mostly from graft donor cells, taken 360 days after TCRalphabeta/CD19-depleted stem cell transplant. The CDR3 region is CSVESWGWDTEAFF. The CDR3 nucleotides read TGCAGCGTTGAATCCTGGGGGTGGGATACTGAAGCTTTCTTT.